This T cell receptor (beta chain) derives from a study of cytomegalovirus exposure and HLA in healthy donors. As regards this clone: Its specificity is not known.

The germline gives CDR1 MNHNY, CDR2 SVGAGI (reference sequence). The CDR3 has 15 residues. PCR amplification relied on 60 Vbeta primers (plus 13 Jbeta primers). Assay used: immunoSEQ multiplex PCR; TCRdb lists only in-frame clones, some missing. Recorded for this sample: about 160,000 clones. Findings and limits, study-wide: Serostatus for CMV was the only available immune exposure information.

This sequence originates from a man aged 25-40 years in good health and CMV-seronegative. The chain joins TRBV6-6 to TRBJ2-5, with 8 bases lining up with TRBD1. The assigned J gene may be wrong: the sequence end matches TRBJ2-7 better. Sequenced material: PBMCs. Here the CDR3 DNA reads TGTGCCAGCAGTTCGGCAGGGGGCTATACCTACGAGCAGTACTTC. Its translation is CASSSAGGYTYEQYF.